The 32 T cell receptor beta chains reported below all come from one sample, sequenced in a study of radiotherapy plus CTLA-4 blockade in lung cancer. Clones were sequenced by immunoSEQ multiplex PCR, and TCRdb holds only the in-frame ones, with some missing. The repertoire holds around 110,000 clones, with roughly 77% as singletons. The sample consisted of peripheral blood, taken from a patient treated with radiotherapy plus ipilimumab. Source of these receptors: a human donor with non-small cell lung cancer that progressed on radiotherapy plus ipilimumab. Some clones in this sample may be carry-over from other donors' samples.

This CDR3 is CASSPRGGVSYNEQFF. The CDR3 DNA is TGTGCCAGCAGCCCCCGGGGGGGGGTTTCCTACAATGAGCAGTTCTTC. This chain links TRBV5-8 with TRBJ2-1; 8 nucleotides line up with TRBD2. The V segment lost 4 bases and the J segment 1 base; nucleotides outside the gene matches: 7. CDR3 length: 16 residues. The germline V gene encodes CDR1 SGHTS and CDR2 YDEGEE. Together with reference TRBV5-8 and TRBJ2-1, the CDR3 gives the full variable domain: EAGVTQSPTHLIKTRGQQATLRCSPISGHTSVYWYQQALGLGLQFLLWYDEGEERNRGNFPPRFSGRQFPNYSSELNVNALELEDSALYLCASSPRGGVSYNEQFFGPGTRLTVL.

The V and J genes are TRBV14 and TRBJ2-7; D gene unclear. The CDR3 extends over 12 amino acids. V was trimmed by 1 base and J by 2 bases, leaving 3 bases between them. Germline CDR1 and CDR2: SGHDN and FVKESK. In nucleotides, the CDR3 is TGTGCCAGCAGCCAAGGGACCTACGAGCAGTACTTC. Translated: CASSQGTYEQYF. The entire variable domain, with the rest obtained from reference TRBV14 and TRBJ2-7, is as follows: EAGVTQFPSHSVIEKGQTVTLRCDPISGHDNLYWYRRVMGKEIKFLLHFVKESKQDESGMPNNRFLAERTGGTYSTLKVQPAELEDSGVYFCASSQGTYEQYFGPGTRLTVT.

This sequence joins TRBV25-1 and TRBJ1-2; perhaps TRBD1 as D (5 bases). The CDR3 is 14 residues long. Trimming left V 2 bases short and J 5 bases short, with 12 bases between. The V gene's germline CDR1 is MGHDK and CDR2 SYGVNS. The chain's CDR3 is CASSEQQGRYGYTF. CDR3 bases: TGTGCCAGCAGTGAACAGCAGGGTCGGTATGGCTACACCTTC.

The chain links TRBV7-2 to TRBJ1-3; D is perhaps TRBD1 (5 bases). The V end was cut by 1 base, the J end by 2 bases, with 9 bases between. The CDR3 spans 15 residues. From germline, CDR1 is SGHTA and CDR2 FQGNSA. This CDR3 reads CASSLGGGPGNTIYF. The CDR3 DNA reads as TGTGCCAGCAGCTTAGGGGGGGGACCTGGAAACACCATATATTTT.

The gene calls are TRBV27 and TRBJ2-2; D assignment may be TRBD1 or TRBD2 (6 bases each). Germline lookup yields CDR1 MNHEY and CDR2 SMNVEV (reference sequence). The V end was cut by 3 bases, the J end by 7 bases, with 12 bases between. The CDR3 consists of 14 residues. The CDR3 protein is CASSFSGGGGELFF. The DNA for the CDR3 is TGTGCCAGCAGTTTTTCCGGGGGCGGCGGGGAGCTGTTTTTT.

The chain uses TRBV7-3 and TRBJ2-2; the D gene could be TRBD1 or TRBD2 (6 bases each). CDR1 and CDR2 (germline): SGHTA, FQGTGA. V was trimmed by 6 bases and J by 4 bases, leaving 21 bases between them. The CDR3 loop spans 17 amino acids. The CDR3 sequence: CASSLVDGGPSTGELFF. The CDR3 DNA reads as TGTGCCAGCAGTCTCGTCGATGGGGGGCCGAGCACCGGGGAGCTGTTTTTT.

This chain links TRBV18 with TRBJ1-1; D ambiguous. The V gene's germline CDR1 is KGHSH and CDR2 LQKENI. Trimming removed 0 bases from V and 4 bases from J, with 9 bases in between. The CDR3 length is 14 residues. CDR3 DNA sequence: TGTGCCAGCTCACCACCTATAGCAGCCACTGAAGCTTTCTTT. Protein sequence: CASSPPIAATEAFF. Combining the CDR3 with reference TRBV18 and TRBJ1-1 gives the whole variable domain NAGVMQNPRHLVRRRGQEARLRCSPMKGHSHVYWYRQLPEEGLKFMVYLQKENIIDESGMPKERFSAEFPKEGPSILRIQQVVRGDSAAYFCASSPPIAATEAFFGQGTRLTVV.

CDR3 DNA: TGTGCCAGCCGACAGGGACAGGGGGCCCCTGAAGCTTTCTTT. This gives the protein CASRQGQGAPEAFF. The chain has TRBV7-9 and TRBJ1-1; 12 bases agree with TRBD1. This CDR3 is 14 amino acids long. Germline loops: CDR1 SEHNR, CDR2 FQNEAQ (reference sequence). The V gene end was trimmed by 8 bases and the J gene end by 6 bases; junction bases not matched to a gene: 7.

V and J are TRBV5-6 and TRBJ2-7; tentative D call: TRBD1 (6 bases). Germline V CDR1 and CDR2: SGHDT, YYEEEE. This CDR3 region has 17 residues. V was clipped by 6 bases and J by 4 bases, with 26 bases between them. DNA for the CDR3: TGTGCCAGCACCCCTTCCATACAGGGAATTTATCCGTACGAGCAGTACTTC. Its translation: CASTPSIQGIYPYEQYF.

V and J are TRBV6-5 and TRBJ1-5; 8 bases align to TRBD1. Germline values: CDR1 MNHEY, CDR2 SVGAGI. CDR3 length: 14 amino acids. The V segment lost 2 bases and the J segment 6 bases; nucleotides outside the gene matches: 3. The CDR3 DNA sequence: TGTGCCAGCAGTTACGGACAGGGCACTCAGCCCCAGCATTTT. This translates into CASSYGQGTQPQHF.

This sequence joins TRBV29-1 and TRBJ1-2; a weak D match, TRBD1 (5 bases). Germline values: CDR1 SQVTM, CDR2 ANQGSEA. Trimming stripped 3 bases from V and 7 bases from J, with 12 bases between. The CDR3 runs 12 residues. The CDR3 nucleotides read TGCAGCGTTGACCTGGGGGTTATTGGCTACACCTTC. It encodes CSVDLGVIGYTF.

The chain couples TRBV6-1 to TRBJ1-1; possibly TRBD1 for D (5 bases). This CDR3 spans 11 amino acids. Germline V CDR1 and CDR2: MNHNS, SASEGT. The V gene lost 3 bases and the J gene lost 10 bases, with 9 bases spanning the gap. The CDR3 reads CASSEQGAAFF. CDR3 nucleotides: TGTGCCAGCAGTGAGCAGGGTGCAGCTTTCTTT.

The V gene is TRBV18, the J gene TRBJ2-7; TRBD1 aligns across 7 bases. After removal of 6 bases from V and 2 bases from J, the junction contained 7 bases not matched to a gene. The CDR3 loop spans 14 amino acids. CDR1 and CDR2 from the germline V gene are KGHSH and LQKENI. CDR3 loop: CASSPGTEPYEQYF. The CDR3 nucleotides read TGTGCCAGCTCGCCCGGGACAGAACCCTACGAGCAGTACTTC.

The CDR3 region has the DNA TGTGCCAGCAGCTTCAGTCTGAGGGGAAGGGAAGAGACCCAGTACTTC. Translated: CASSFSLRGREETQYF. This sequence joins TRBV7-6 and TRBJ2-5; D may be TRBD1 or TRBD2 (5 bases each). The germline V gene encodes CDR1 SGHVS and CDR2 FNYEAQ. V was clipped by 3 bases and J by 3 bases, with 17 bases between them. This CDR3 spans 16 amino acids.

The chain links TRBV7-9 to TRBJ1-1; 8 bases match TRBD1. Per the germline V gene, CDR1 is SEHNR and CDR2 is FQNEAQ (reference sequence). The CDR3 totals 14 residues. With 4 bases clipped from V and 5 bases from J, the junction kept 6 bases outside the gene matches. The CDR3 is CASSSQGAVTEAFF. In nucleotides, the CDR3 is TGTGCCAGCAGCTCCCAGGGGGCGGTTACTGAAGCTTTCTTT.

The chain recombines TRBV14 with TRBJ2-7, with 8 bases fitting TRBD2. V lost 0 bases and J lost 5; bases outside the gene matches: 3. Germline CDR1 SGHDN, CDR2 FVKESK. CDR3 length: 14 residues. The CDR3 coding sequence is TGTGCCAGCAGCCAAGACAGCGGGGGCGACGAGCAGTACTTC. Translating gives CASSQDSGGDEQYF.

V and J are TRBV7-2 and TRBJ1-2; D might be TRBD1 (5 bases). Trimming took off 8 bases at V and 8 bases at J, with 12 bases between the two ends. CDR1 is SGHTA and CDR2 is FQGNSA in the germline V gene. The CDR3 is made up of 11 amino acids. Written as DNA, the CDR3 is TGTGCCAGCGGTTATACAGGCGGCTACACCTTC. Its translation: CASGYTGGYTF.

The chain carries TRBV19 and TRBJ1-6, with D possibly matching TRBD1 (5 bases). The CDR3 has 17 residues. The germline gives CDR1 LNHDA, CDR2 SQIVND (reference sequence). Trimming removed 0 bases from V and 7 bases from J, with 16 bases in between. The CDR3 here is CASSIDRRGDDNSPLHF. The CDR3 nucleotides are TGTGCCAGTAGTATAGATCGGCGAGGGGACGACAATTCACCCCTCCACTTT.

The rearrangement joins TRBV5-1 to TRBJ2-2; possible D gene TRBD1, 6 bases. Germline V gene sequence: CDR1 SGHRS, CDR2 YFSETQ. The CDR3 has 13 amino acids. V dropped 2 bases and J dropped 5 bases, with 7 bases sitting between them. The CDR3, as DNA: TGCGCCAGCAGCTTACAGGGTACCGGGGAGCTGTTTTTT. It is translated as CASSLQGTGELFF. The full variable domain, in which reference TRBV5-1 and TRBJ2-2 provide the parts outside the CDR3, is KAGVTQTPRYLIKTRGQQVTLSCSPISGHRSVSWYQQTPGQGLQFLFEYFSETQRNKGNFPGRFSGRQFSNSRSEMNVSTLELGDSALYLCASSLQGTGELFFGEGSRLTVL.

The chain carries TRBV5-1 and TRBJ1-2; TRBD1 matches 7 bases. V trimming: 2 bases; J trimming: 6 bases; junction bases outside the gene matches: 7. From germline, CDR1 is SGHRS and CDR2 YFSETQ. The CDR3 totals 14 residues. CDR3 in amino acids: CASSFHTGENGYTF. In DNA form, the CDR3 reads TGCGCCAGCAGCTTCCACACAGGGGAGAATGGCTACACCTTC.

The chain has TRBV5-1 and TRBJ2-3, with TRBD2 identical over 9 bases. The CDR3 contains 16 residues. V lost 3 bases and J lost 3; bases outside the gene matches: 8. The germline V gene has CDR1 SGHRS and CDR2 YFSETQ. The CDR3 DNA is TGCGCCAGCAGCTCCCCAGGAGCGGGGGGTACAGATACGCAGTATTTT. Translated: CASSSPGAGGTDTQYF. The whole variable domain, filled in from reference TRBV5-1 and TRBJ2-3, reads KAGVTQTPRYLIKTRGQQVTLSCSPISGHRSVSWYQQTPGQGLQFLFEYFSETQRNKGNFPGRFSGRQFSNSRSEMNVSTLELGDSALYLCASSSPGAGGTDTQYFGPGTRLTVL.

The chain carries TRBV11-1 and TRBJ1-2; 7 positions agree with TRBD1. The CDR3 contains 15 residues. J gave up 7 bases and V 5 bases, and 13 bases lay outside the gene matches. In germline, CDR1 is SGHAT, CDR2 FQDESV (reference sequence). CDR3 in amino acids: CASSLGGGTEFGYTF. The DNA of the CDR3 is TGTGCCAGCAGCCTCGGCGGCGGGACAGAGTTTGGCTACACCTTC.

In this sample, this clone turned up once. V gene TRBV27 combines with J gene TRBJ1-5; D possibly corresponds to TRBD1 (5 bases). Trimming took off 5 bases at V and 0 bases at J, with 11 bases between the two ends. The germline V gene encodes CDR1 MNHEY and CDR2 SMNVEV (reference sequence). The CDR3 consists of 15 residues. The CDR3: CASSIREYSNQPQHF. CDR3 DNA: TGTGCCAGCAGTATCAGGGAATATAGCAATCAGCCCCAGCATTTT.

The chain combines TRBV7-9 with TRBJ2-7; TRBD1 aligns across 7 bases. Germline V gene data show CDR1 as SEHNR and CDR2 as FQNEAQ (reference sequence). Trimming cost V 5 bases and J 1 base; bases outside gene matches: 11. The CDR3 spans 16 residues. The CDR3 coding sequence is TGTGCCAGCAGCCGCGCCCGGACAGGACCATCCTACGAGCAGTACTTC. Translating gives CASSRARTGPSYEQYF.

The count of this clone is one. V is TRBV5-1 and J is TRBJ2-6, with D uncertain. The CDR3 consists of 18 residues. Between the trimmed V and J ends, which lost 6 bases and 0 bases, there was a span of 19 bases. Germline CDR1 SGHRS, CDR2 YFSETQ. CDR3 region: CASTSDDLISSGANVLTF. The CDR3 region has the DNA TGCGCCAGCACCTCAGACGATCTTATCTCCTCTGGGGCCAACGTCCTGACTTTC.

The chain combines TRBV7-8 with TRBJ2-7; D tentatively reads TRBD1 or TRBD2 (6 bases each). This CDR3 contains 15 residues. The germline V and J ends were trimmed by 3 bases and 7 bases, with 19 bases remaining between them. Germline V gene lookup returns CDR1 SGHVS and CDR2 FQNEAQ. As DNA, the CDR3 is TGTGCCAGCAGCTTTGCAGGGGAGGTTGGAAATGAGCAGTACTTC. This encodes CASSFAGEVGNEQYF.

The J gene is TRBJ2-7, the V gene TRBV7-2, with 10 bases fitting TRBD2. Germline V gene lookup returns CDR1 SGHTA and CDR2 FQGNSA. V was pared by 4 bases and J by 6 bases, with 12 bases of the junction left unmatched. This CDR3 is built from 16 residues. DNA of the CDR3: TGTGCCAGCAGCTCAACTAGCGGGGTAGGGGAAGGCGAGCAGTACTTC. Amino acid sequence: CASSSTSGVGEGEQYF.

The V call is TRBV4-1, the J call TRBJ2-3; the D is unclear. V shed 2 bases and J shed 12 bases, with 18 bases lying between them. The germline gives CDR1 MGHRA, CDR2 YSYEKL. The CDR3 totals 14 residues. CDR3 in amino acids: CASSQQGTPYLQYF. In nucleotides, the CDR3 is TGCGCCAGCAGCCAACAAGGAACCCCCTACCTTCAGTATTTT.

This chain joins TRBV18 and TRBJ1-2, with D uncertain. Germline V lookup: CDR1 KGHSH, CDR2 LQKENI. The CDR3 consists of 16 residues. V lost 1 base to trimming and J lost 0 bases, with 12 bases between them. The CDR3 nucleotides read TGTGCCAGCTCACCACGTATAACAGATGCTAACTATGGCTACACCTTC. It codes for CASSPRITDANYGYTF.

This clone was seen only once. The CDR3 DNA is TGCGCCAGCAGCTTGTCAGACATAACTGTTACGCAGTATTTT. This translates into CASSLSDITVTQYF. The V gene is TRBV5-1, the J gene TRBJ2-3, with D hard to call. With 1 base removed from V and 8 bases from J, the gap between germline ends came to 14 bases. The CDR3 totals 14 residues. Germline CDR1 and CDR2: SGHRS and YFSETQ.

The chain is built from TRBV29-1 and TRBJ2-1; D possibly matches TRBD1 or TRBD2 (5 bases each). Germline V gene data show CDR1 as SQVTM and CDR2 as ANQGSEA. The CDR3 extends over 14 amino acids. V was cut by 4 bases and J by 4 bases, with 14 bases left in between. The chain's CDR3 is CSVASWGIYNEQFF. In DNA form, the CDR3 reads TGCAGCGTTGCAAGTTGGGGGATTTACAATGAGCAGTTCTTC.

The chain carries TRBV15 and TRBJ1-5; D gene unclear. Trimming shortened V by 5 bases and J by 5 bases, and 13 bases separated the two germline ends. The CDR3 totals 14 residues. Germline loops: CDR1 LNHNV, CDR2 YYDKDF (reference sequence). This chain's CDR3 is CATSYGWRDQPQHF. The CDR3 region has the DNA TGTGCCACCAGCTACGGCTGGCGGGATCAGCCCCAGCATTTT.